This entry features one T cell receptor beta chain sequence. This record comes from a study of CD8 T cells in Susac syndrome. Germline V lookup: CDR1 SQVTM, CDR2 ANQGSEA. The V and J ends lost 4 bases and 0 bases respectively, with 6 bases between them. The CDR3 loop spans 12 amino acids. Random hexamers primed reverse transcription of about 0.45 to 1 ug RNA. The immunoSEQ assay covered 54 Vbeta and 13 Jbeta segments for CDR3. From the immunoSEQ multiplex PCR reads, TCRdb called clonotypes with MiXCR, one entry per CDR3 protein. The repertoire holds 120,000 to 150,000 distinct CDR3 sequences, with approximately 95% as singletons. TCR beta was sequenced from blood CD8+ and CD4+ T cells.

This TCR came from a human donor in good health. The chain links TRBV29-1 to TRBJ1-2; D possibly corresponds to TRBD1 (5 bases). Sequences were obtained from CD4+ T cells from PBMCs. The CDR3 DNA sequence: TGCAGCGTTGGACAGTCTAACTATGGCTACACCTTC. Translation: CSVGQSNYGYTF. The full variable domain, in which reference TRBV29-1 and TRBJ1-2 provide the parts outside the CDR3, is SAVISQKPSRDICQRGTSLTIQCQVDSQVTMMFWYRQQPGQSLTLIATANQGSEATYESGFVIDKFPISRPNLTFSTLTVSNMSPEDSSIYLCSVGQSNYGYTFGSGTRLTVV.